Each of the 7 T cell receptor beta chains below was sequenced from the same sample in a study of OX40 agonist ivuxolimab in advanced cancers. Some clones are missing from TCRdb's copy, which holds only in-frame ones; the method was immunoSEQ multiplex PCR. The sample lists around 79,000 clones, almost 90% occurring once. This sample comprised CD4+ or CD8+ T cells sorted from blood, obtained in a trial of the OX40 agonist ivuxolimab. These receptors came from an adult with an advanced solid tumor such as melanoma, head and neck, liver or kidney cancer.

The chain employs TRBV5-1 and TRBJ2-2; TRBD2 agrees at 8 bases. This CDR3 region has 16 residues. J was trimmed by 1 base and V by 0 bases; bases with no gene match: 2. The germline CDR1 and CDR2 sequences are SGHRS and YFSETQ. CDR3 DNA: TGCGCCAGCAGCTTGGGTAGCGGGGTGAACACCGGGGAGCTGTTTTTT. This encodes CASSLGSGVNTGELFF.

V usage is TRBV5-4 and J usage is TRBJ2-3; 12 bases agree with TRBD2. V shed 4 bases, J shed 6 bases, and the junction held 3 bases outside the gene matches. The CDR3 is 14 residues long. CDR1 SGHNT and CDR2 YYREEE come from the germline V gene (reference sequence). CDR3 DNA sequence: TGTGCCAGCAGCCGGACTAGCGGGAAGGATACGCAGTATTTT. Its protein product is CASSRTSGKDTQYF.

The chain joins TRBV6-1 to TRBJ2-7; D may be TRBD1 or TRBD2 (5 bases each). The CDR3 contains 15 residues. The V end lost 8 bases, the J end lost 5 bases, and 22 bases lay between the germline ends. CDR1 MNHNS and CDR2 SASEGT come from the germline V gene. The CDR3 nucleotides read TGTGCCAGCGGGGATAGGGACCAAAAGGGCCACGAGCAGTACTTC. It translates to CASGDRDQKGHEQYF.

This clone was picked up a small number of times. This chain uses TRBV6-1 with TRBJ2-5; D is uncertain. Trimming pared 7 bases from V and 5 bases from J, leaving 14 bases between. The CDR3 has 13 residues. The germline V gene has CDR1 MNHNS and CDR2 SASEGT. As DNA, the CDR3 is TGTGCCAGCATGTTATCGTTTCGTGAGACCCAGTACTTC. Translating it yields CASMLSFRETQYF.

J is TRBJ2-7 and V is TRBV7-9; D not certain. Trimming took off 2 bases at V and 9 bases at J, with 11 bases between the two ends. The germline gives CDR1 SEHNR, CDR2 FQNEAQ (reference sequence). The CDR3 length is 12 residues. CDR3 in amino acids: CASSLSPGAQYF. In nucleotides, the CDR3 is TGTGCCAGCAGCTTATCCCCTGGTGCGCAGTACTTC.

J is TRBJ2-7 and V is TRBV4-1, with 7 bases fitting TRBD2. The V segment lost 1 base and the J segment 6 bases; nucleotides outside the gene matches: 9. Germline V gives CDR1 MGHRA, CDR2 YSYEKL. The CDR3 totals 15 residues. The DNA of the CDR3 is TGCGCCAGCAGCCAAGGGGGCGGGAGATATGGCGAGCAGTACTTC. It yields the protein CASSQGGGRYGEQYF.

The chain joins TRBV7-3 to TRBJ2-5; D possibly corresponds to TRBD2 (6 bases). Trimming pared 5 bases from V and 5 bases from J, leaving 18 bases between. This CDR3 contains 15 residues. Germline CDR1 is SGHTA and CDR2 is FQGTGA. CDR3 amino acids: CASSPRGGARETQYF. The CDR3 nucleotides are TGTGCCAGCAGCCCCCGCGGAGGGGCGCGGGAGACCCAGTACTTC. The whole variable domain, filled in from reference TRBV7-3 and TRBJ2-5, reads GAGVSQTPSNKVTEKGKYVELRCDPISGHTALYWYRQSLGQGPEFLIYFQGTGAADDSGLPNDRFFAVRPEGSVSTLKIQRTERGDSAVYLCASSPRGGARETQYFGPGTRLLVL.